This T cell receptor beta chain is drawn from a study of shared clonotypes between healthy human individuals. Broader study findings: A handful of donors showed sharing of around 5.3% of naive CD4 clonotypes.

Unmatched junction bases numbered 7, after V lost 3 bases and J lost 0 bases. In germline, CDR1 is SNHLY, CDR2 FYNNEI. The length of the CDR3 is 18 residues. As for this clone: Its antigen is undetermined. This sample also contains other DNA sequences that code for the same CDR3.

Each subset's genomic DNA was shared equally among a number of immunoSEQ plates. Assay: immunoSEQ multiplex PCR; the TCRdb copy retains only in-frame clones and omits some. The sample contains fewer than 400,000 clones, 74% of which appear only once. This sequence joins TRBV2 and TRBJ2-1, with 11 bases that match TRBD1. The sequence derives from a young man in good health. The sample taken for sequencing was memory CD4+ T cells sorted from blood. Regarding subset: CD45RA-negative fraction. The CDR3 DNA sequence: TGTGCCAGCAGTGAGAGGACAGGGGGCTATAGCTCCTACAATGAGCAGTTCTTC. Translation gives CASSERTGGYSSYNEQFF.